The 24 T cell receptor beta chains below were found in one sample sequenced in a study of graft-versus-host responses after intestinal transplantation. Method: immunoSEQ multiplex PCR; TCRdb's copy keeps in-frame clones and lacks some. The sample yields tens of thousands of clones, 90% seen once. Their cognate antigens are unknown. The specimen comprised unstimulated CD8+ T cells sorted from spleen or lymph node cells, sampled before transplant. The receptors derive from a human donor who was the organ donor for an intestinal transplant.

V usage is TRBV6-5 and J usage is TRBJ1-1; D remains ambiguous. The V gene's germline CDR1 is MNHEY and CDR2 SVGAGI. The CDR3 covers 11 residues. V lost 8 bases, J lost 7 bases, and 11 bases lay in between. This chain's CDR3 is CASYWGVEAFF. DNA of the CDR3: TGTGCCAGCTATTGGGGAGTTGAAGCTTTCTTT.

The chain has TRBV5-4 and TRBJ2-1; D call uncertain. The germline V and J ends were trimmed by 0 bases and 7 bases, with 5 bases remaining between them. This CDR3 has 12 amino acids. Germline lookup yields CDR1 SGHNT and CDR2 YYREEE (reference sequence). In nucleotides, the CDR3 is TGTGCCAGCAGCTTGGGACTGAATGAGCAGTTCTTC. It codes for CASSLGLNEQFF.

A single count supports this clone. CDR3 sequence (DNA): TGCGCCAGCAGCTTGGGAGCGGAACAAGAGACCCAGTACTTC. Translating it yields CASSLGAEQETQYF. The chain combines TRBV5-1 with TRBJ2-5; D is perhaps TRBD2 (5 bases). Germline-derived CDR1 and CDR2 are SGHRS and YFSETQ. The CDR3 is 14 amino acids. Trimming removed 0 bases from V and 2 bases from J, with 8 bases in between.

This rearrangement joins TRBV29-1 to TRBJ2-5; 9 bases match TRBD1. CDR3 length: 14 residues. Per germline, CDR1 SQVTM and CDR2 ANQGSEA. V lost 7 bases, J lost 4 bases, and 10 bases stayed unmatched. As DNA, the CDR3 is TGCAGCGGGGTGGGACAGGGCCGGGGAGAGACCCAGTACTTC. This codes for CSGVGQGRGETQYF.

CDR3 amino acids: CASSSLPGQANYGYTF. In DNA, the CDR3 is TGTGCCAGCAGTTCACTTCCGGGACAGGCGAACTATGGCTACACCTTC. The rearrangement uses TRBV28 and TRBJ1-2; 8 bases are shared with TRBD1. The germline gives CDR1 MDHEN, CDR2 SYDVKM. The junction had 9 bases not matched to a gene; V was cut back by 4 bases and J by 2 bases. The CDR3 has 16 residues.

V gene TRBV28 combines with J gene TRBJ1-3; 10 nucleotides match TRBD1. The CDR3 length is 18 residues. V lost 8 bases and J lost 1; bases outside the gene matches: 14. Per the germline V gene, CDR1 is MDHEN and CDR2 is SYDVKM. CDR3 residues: CASQTRDRGPPSGNTIYF. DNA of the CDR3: TGTGCCAGCCAAACTCGGGACAGGGGCCCGCCTTCTGGAAACACCATATATTTT.

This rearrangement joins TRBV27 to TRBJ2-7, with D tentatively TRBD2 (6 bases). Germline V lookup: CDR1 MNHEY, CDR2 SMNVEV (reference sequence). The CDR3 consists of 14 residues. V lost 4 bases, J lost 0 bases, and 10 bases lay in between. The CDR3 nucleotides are TGTGCCAGCAGTTCTTGGGGGGACTCCTACGAGCAGTACGTC. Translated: CASSSWGDSYEQYV.

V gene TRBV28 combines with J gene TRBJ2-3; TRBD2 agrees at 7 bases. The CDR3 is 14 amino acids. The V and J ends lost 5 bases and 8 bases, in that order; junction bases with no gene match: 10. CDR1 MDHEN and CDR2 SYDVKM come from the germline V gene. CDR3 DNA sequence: TGTGCCAGCAGTATGAGCGGGGATCACACTACGCAGTATTTT. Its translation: CASSMSGDHTTQYF. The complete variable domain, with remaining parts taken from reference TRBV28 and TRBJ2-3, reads DVKVTQSSRYLVKRTGEKVFLECVQDMDHENMFWYRQDPGLGLRLIYFSYDVKMKEKGDIPEGYSVSREKKERFSLILESASTNQTSMYLCASSMSGDHTTQYFGPGTRLTVL.

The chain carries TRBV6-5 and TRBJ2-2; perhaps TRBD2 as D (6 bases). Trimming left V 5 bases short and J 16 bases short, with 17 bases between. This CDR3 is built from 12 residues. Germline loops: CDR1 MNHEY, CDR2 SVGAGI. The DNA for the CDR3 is TGTGCCAGCAGTCTTTCAGGGAGGCGATGGTTTTTT. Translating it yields CASSLSGRRWFF.

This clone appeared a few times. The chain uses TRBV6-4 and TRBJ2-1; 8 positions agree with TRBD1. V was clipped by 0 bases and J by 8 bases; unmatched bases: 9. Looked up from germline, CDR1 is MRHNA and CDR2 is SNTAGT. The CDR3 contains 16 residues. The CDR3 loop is CASSDSLRGQMDEQFF. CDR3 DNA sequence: TGTGCCAGCAGTGACTCGCTCAGGGGGCAGATGGATGAGCAGTTCTTC.

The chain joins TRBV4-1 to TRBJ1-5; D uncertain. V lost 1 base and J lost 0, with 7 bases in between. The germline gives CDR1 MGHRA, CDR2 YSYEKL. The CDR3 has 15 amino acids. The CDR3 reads CASSQALASNQPQHF. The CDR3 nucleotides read TGCGCCAGCAGCCAAGCGTTGGCTAGCAATCAGCCCCAGCATTTT.

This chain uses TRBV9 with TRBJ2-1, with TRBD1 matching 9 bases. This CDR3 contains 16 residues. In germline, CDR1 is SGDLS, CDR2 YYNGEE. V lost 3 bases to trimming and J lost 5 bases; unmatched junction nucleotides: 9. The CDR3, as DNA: TGTGCCAGCAGCGGTAGGACAGGGGAAAGGGACAATGAGCAGTTCTTC. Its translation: CASSGRTGERDNEQFF.

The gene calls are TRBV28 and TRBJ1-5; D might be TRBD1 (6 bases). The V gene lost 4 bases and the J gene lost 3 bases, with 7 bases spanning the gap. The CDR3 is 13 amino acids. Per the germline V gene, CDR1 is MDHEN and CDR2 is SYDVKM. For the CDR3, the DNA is TGTGCCAGCAGTTCAGGGGTCAATCAGCCCCAGCATTTT. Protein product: CASSSGVNQPQHF.

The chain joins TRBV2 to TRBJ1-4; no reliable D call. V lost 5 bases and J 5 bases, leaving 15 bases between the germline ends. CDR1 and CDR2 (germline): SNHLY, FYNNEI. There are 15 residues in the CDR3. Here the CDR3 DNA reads TGTGCCAGCAGTCTGAAGGGAGGCGGGAATGAAAAACTGTTTTTT. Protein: CASSLKGGGNEKLFF.

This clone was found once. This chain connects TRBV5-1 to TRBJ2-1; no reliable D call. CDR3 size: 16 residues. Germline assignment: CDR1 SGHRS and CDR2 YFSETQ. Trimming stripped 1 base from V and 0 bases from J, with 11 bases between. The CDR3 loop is CASSLHQVSSYNEQFF. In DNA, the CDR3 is TGCGCCAGCAGCTTGCACCAGGTGAGCTCCTACAATGAGCAGTTCTTC.

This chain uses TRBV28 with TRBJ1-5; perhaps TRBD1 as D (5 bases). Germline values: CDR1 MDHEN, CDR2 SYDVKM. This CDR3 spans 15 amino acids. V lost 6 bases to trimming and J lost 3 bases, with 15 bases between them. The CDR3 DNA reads TGTGCCAGCAGCCTATTTGGACAACTCAATCAGCCCCAGCATTTT. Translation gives CASSLFGQLNQPQHF.

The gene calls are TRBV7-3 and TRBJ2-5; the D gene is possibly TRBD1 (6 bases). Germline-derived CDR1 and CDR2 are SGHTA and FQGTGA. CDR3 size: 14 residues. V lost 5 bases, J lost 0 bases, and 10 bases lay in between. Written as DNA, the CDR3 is TGTGCCAGCAGCGAAAACAGGGACCAAGAGACCCAGTACTTC. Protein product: CASSENRDQETQYF.

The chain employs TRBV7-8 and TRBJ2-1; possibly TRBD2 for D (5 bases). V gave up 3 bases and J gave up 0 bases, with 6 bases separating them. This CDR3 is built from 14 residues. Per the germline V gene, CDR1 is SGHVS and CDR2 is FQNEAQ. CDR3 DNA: TGTGCCAGCAGCTTCAGCGGCTCCTACAATGAGCAGTTCTTC. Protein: CASSFSGSYNEQFF.

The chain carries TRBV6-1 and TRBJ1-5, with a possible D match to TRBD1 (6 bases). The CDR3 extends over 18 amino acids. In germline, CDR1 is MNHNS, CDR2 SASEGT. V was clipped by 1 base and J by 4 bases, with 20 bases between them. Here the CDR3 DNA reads TGTGCCAGCAGTGAAGGGGCAGGGGCAACTCCCGGGAATCAGCCCCAGCATTTT. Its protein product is CASSEGAGATPGNQPQHF.

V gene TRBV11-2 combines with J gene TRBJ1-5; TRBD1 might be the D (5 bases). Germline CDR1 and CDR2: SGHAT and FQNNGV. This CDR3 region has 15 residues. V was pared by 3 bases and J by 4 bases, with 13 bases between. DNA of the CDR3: TGTGCCAGCAGCTTCTCAGGTGACAGAAATCAGCCCCAGCATTTT. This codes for CASSFSGDRNQPQHF.

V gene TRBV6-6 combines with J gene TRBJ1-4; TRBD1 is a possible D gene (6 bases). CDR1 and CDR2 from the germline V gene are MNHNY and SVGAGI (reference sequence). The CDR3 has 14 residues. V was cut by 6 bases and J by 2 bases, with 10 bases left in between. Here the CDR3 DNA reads TGTGCCAGCAGCCAGGGGTGGACTAATGAAAAACTGTTTTTT. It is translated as CASSQGWTNEKLFF.

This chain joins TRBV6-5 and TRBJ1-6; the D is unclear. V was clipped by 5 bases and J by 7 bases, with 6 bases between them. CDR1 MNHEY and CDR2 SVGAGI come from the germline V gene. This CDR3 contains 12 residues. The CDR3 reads CASSPLNSPLHF. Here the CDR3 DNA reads TGTGCCAGCAGTCCACTCAATTCACCCCTCCACTTT.

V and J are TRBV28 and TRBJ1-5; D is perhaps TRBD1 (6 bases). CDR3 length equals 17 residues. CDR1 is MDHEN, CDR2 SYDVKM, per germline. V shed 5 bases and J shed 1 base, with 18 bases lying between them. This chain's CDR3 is CASSITNREGSNQPQHF. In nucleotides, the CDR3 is TGTGCCAGCAGTATAACCAACAGGGAGGGGAGCAATCAGCCCCAGCATTTT.

Here the CDR3 DNA reads TGTGCCAGCGGCCAAGGGACAGGGGGAGCTGAAGCTTTCTTT. It translates to CASGQGTGGAEAFF. V and J are TRBV27 and TRBJ1-1; 11 bases are shared with TRBD1. Germline V gives CDR1 MNHEY, CDR2 SMNVEV (reference sequence). The V segment lost 8 bases and the J segment 6 bases; nucleotides outside the gene matches: 8. The length of the CDR3 is 14 residues.